These 18 T cell receptor beta chains came from one sample sequenced in a study of cytomegalovirus exposure and HLA in healthy donors. The PCR made use of 60 Vbeta and 13 Jbeta primers. TCRdb keeps only in-frame clones here, not all; method: immunoSEQ multiplex PCR. The profile shows about 140,000 clones, 76% of them singletons. Specimen: PBMCs. The receptor set was obtained from a male donor in good health and CMV-seronegative.

This clone was seen more than once but under ten times. J is TRBJ2-3 and V is TRBV2; 7 nucleotides match TRBD1. Germline assignment: CDR1 SNHLY and CDR2 FYNNEI. With 9 bases clipped from V and 0 bases from J, the junction kept 12 bases outside the gene matches. The CDR3 consists of 16 residues. CDR3 nucleotides: TGTGCCAGAAGGGGGACAGCCCAAACTAGCACAGATACGCAGTATTTT. Translating gives CARRGTAQTSTDTQYF.

Written as DNA, the CDR3 is TGTGCCATCAGTGGAGGCGGGAGGGAGACCCAGTACTTC. Translating it yields CAISGGGRETQYF. This sequence joins TRBV10-3 and TRBJ2-5; 8 nucleotides agree with TRBD2. Germline CDR1 ENHRY, CDR2 SYGVKD. With V trimmed by 4 bases and J by 5 bases, 3 bases remained unmatched. The CDR3 contains 13 residues.

Details on this clone: Other DNA sequences in the sample encode the same CDR3. This chain connects TRBV10-3 to TRBJ1-2, with D unclear. The germline V gene has CDR1 ENHRY and CDR2 SYGVKD. The CDR3 loop spans 14 amino acids. V lost 7 bases and J lost 2, with 14 bases in between. CDR3 protein: CAIKRTGENYGYTF. The CDR3 bases are TGTGCCATCAAAAGGACGGGAGAAAACTATGGCTACACCTTC.

The table lists this clone with a few counts. The J gene is TRBJ2-1, the V gene TRBV18; 7 bases are shared with TRBD2. The CDR3 runs 18 residues. Germline values: CDR1 KGHSH, CDR2 LQKENI. The V segment lost 3 bases and the J segment 4 bases; nucleotides outside the gene matches: 15. The CDR3 reads CASSPPLGGYNNYNEQFF. CDR3 sequence (DNA): TGTGCCAGCTCACCCCCCCTGGGGGGGTACAACAATTACAATGAGCAGTTCTTC.

This clone was seen a few times. The rearrangement links TRBV6-1 to TRBJ1-1, with D perhaps TRBD1 (5 bases). From germline, CDR1 is MNHNS and CDR2 SASEGT. V gave up 0 bases and J gave up 0 bases, with 11 bases separating them. This CDR3 has 16 residues. The CDR3: CASSEAGRGVNTEAFF. CDR3 DNA: TGTGCCAGCAGTGAAGCAGGGCGGGGGGTGAACACTGAAGCTTTCTTT.

This sequence joins TRBV7-9 and TRBJ1-3, with 8 bases aligning to TRBD1. The CDR3 is 13 residues long. CDR1 is SEHNR and CDR2 is FQNEAQ in the germline V gene (reference sequence). With 4 bases clipped from V and 8 bases from J, the junction kept 4 bases outside the gene matches. CDR3 bases: TGTGCCAGCAGCTATGAACAGGGGGACACCATATATTTT. It is translated as CASSYEQGDTIYF.

This chain joins TRBV19 and TRBJ1-1; D possibly corresponds to TRBD1 (6 bases). The ends were cut back, 5 bases at V and 6 bases at J, with 13 bases in the middle. The CDR3 length is 13 residues. Germline CDR1 and CDR2: LNHDA and SQIVND (reference sequence). The CDR3, as DNA: TGTGCCAGTAGTGACAGGAATAACGCTGAAGCTTTCTTT. It translates to CASSDRNNAEAFF.

The J gene is TRBJ2-7, the V gene TRBV6-6; D might be TRBD1 (6 bases). V gave up 5 bases and J gave up 0 bases, with 11 bases separating them. This CDR3 spans 14 amino acids. The germline gives CDR1 MNHNY, CDR2 SVGAGI (reference sequence). CDR3 nucleotides: TGTGCCAGCAGTCAAGGACAGTTCTCCTACGAGCAGTACTTC. It translates to CASSQGQFSYEQYF.

The chain recombines TRBV6-5 with TRBJ2-4; possibly TRBD1 for D (5 bases). Germline loops: CDR1 MNHEY, CDR2 SVGAGI. Between the trimmed V and J ends, which lost 5 bases and 9 bases, there was a span of 20 bases. The CDR3 consists of 15 residues. The DNA for the CDR3 is TGTGCCAGCAGTACACTACGCGACAGATCTAGCATTCAGTACTTC. Translation gives CASSTLRDRSSIQYF.

The rearrangement joins TRBV5-4 to TRBJ2-7; D might be TRBD2 (5 bases). Deletions cut 0 bases from V and 4 bases from J, with 11 bases between. There are 14 residues in the CDR3. CDR1 SGHNT and CDR2 YYREEE come from the germline V gene (reference sequence). This CDR3 reads CASSLAGGPYEQYF. Here the CDR3 DNA reads TGTGCCAGCAGCTTGGCTGGAGGACCTTACGAGCAGTACTTC.

The chain uses TRBV28 and TRBJ1-1, with a weak D call TRBD1 (6 bases). The germline V gene encodes CDR1 MDHEN and CDR2 SYDVKM. V lost 8 bases and J lost 4, with 11 bases in between. This CDR3 is built from 12 residues. The CDR3 DNA follows: TGTGCCAGCCTAGGCAGGGGCACTGAAGCTTTCTTT. Translated: CASLGRGTEAFF. The full variable domain, with the rest looked up from reference TRBV28 and TRBJ1-1, is DVKVTQSSRYLVKRTGEKVFLECVQDMDHENMFWYRQDPGLGLRLIYFSYDVKMKEKGDIPEGYSVSREKKERFSLILESASTNQTSMYLCASLGRGTEAFFGQGTRLTVV.

The chain links TRBV7-2 to TRBJ2-1; 12 nucleotides align to TRBD2. Germline V gene lookup returns CDR1 SGHTA and CDR2 FQGNSA. This CDR3 is 16 amino acids long. The V segment lost 4 bases and the J segment 8 bases; nucleotides outside the gene matches: 9. The CDR3 nucleotides are TGTGCCAGCAGCTACCGACTAGCGGGAGTGTATCATGAGCAGTTCTTC. Its translation: CASSYRLAGVYHEQFF.

The CDR3 spells CASSHVVHNEQFF. In DNA form, the CDR3 reads TGTGCCAGCAGCCACGTAGTCCACAATGAGCAGTTCTTC. This chain connects TRBV7-9 to TRBJ2-1; D is ambiguous. Germline CDR1 and CDR2: SEHNR and FQNEAQ (reference sequence). Deletions cut 5 bases from V and 5 bases from J, with 10 bases between. The CDR3 length is 13 residues.

This clone came up a few times. J is TRBJ2-1 and V is TRBV9; D is undetermined. Germline V gene data show CDR1 as SGDLS and CDR2 as YYNGEE. Trimming cost V 4 bases and J 5 bases, with 4 bases left between them. The CDR3 length is 11 residues. CDR3 nucleotide sequence: TGTGCCAGCAGCTCTCACAATGAGCAGTTCTTC. Protein product: CASSSHNEQFF.

The chain employs TRBV7-2 and TRBJ1-1, with 7 bases matching TRBD1. The CDR3 spans 14 residues. After removal of 5 bases from V and 1 base from J, the junction contained 4 bases not matched to a gene. Germline V gene data show CDR1 as SGHTA and CDR2 as FQGNSA. The CDR3 bases are TGTGCCAGCAGCCCCGGACAGGCGAACACTGAAGCTTTCTTT. The encoded protein is CASSPGQANTEAFF.

The CDR3 coding sequence is TGTGCCAGCAGCGCCTCCGGGACTAGCGGTTCGTCAGATACGCAGTATTTT. This translates into CASSASGTSGSSDTQYF. The chain links TRBV9 to TRBJ2-3; TRBD2 aligns across 11 bases. V lost 3 bases and J lost 4; bases outside the gene matches: 10. The CDR3 extends over 17 amino acids. Germline V CDR1 and CDR2: SGDLS, YYNGEE.

This chain uses TRBV27 with TRBJ2-2; D is unclear. The CDR3 is 14 amino acids. Germline loops: CDR1 MNHEY, CDR2 SMNVEV (reference sequence). V lost 6 bases and J 0 bases, leaving 8 bases between the germline ends. Written as DNA, the CDR3 is TGTGCCAGCAGGTTACTCCCGAACACCGGGGAGCTGTTTTTT. This translates into CASRLLPNTGELFF.

This clone was counted only a few times. The chain links TRBV7-2 to TRBJ2-5; TRBD2 agrees at 10 bases. The DNA end is more similar to TRBJ2-7, so the J call may be wrong. The CDR3 covers 16 residues. CDR1 and CDR2 (germline): SGHTA, FQGNSA. The CDR3 DNA is TGTGCCAGCAGCCGACCCCAGCGGGAGGGAACCTACGAGCAGTACTTC. It yields the protein CASSRPQREGTYEQYF.